These 3 T cell receptor beta chains came from one sample sequenced in a study of T cell responses to AZD1222 COVID-19 vaccine. TCRdb keeps only in-frame clones here, not all; method: immunoSEQ multiplex PCR. The sample records 120,000 to 150,000 clones, about 90% being singletons. This specimen was peripheral blood, taken 28 days after the second AZD1222 dose. The receptors shown here come from an adult who received the AZD1222 COVID-19 vaccine.

V usage is TRBV4-2 and J usage is TRBJ1-4, with 10 bases matching TRBD1. The ends lost 1 base at V and 7 bases at J; junction bases unmatched: 9. The CDR3 covers 17 residues. Germline CDR1 LGHNA, CDR2 YNFKEQ. CDR3 in amino acids: CASSQVGGTGASEKLFF. Here the CDR3 DNA reads TGTGCCAGCAGCCAAGTCGGAGGGACAGGGGCGTCTGAAAAACTGTTTTTT.

V usage is TRBV7-2 and J usage is TRBJ2-5; D is uncertain. The CDR3 spans 14 residues. V lost 1 base to trimming and J lost 2 bases, with 8 bases between them. Germline loops: CDR1 SGHTA, CDR2 FQGNSA. This chain's CDR3 is CASSLDRWQETQYF. For the CDR3, the DNA is TGTGCCAGCAGCTTAGATCGGTGGCAAGAGACCCAGTACTTC.

V usage is TRBV5-5 and J usage is TRBJ2-5, with TRBD2 matching over 8 bases. Per germline, CDR1 SGHKS and CDR2 YYEKEE (reference sequence). The CDR3 is 16 residues long. V dropped 4 bases and J dropped 2; count of bases not matched to a gene: 10. The CDR3 region has the DNA TGTGCCAGCAGCCAGAGGGCTAGCGGGTATCAAGAGACCCAGTACTTC. This sequence encodes CASSQRASGYQETQYF.